The clone carrying this TCR beta chain was picked up many times. Its specificity is not known. CDR3 length: 16 residues. Germline V CDR1 and CDR2: SGHTA, FQGNSA. With 1 base removed from V and 1 base from J, the gap between germline ends came to 13 bases. This record comes from a study of T cell repertoires in cytomegalovirus infection. On the study more broadly: Public signatures in TCR beta pointed to CMV infection and matching HLA type. Study-level points and caveats: Based on cumulative public TCR beta family frequency, carriers of CMV plus the relevant HLA were identified. HLA-C-restricted CMV-specific TCR beta clonotypes were dominant in the ex vivo response.

TCRdb re-derived calls from the reads in MiXCR, one entry per CDR3 protein. Of approximately 320,000 distinct CDR3 sequences listed, approximately 9.5% are singletons. Sequenced: PBMCs. The V call is TRBV7-2, the J call TRBJ2-5; no clear D gene. The TCR sequence derives from a human donor in good health (CMV status not recorded). Some clones in this sample may be carry-over from other donors' samples. CDR3 region: CASSLEYSSFQETQYF. For the CDR3, the DNA is TGTGCCAGCAGCTTAGAATACAGCTCCTTCCAAGAGACCCAGTACTTC.